Below, 8 T cell receptor beta chains from the same sample are listed, as sequenced in a study of T cells in localized non-small cell lung cancer. Sequencing was performed with immunoSEQ multiplex PCR; in TCRdb, only in-frame clones are kept and a portion is missing. The sample shows around 35,000 clones, around 90% of them seen only once. Sequenced material: peripheral blood mononuclear cells, taken before any cancer treatment. Receptors were obtained from a female donor older than 55 with stage II lung adenocarcinoma.

V is TRBV30 and J is TRBJ1-3, with TRBD1 matching 8 bases. V gave up 1 base and J gave up 0 bases; unmatched junction bases: 8. Germline V gives CDR1 GTSNPN, CDR2 SVGIG (reference sequence). The CDR3 spans 17 residues. The CDR3 sequence: CAWSEGRGRVSGNTIYF. The CDR3 nucleotides are TGTGCCTGGAGTGAAGGCAGGGGGCGAGTCTCTGGAAACACCATATATTTT.

The chain is built from TRBV5-1 and TRBJ2-6; D remains unclear. V dropped 4 bases and J dropped 2 bases, with 13 bases sitting between them. CDR3 length: 16 residues. Germline CDR1 is SGHRS and CDR2 is YFSETQ. CDR3 sequence: CASSGMAVAGANVLTF. CDR3 nucleotide sequence: TGCGCCAGCAGCGGAATGGCGGTAGCTGGGGCCAACGTCCTGACTTTC.

This clone occurred once. The CDR3 coding sequence is TGCGCCAGTTCCGAGATGGGACATGATGGCTACACCTTC. Residues: CASSEMGHDGYTF. J is TRBJ1-2 and V is TRBV5-1, with D perhaps TRBD1 (6 bases). The V end lost 8 bases, the J end lost 6 bases, and 17 bases lay between the germline ends. CDR1 and CDR2 from the germline V gene are SGHRS and YFSETQ. This CDR3 has 13 residues.

The chain carries TRBV5-1 and TRBJ1-3, with D possibly being TRBD1 (5 bases). The germline V and J ends were trimmed by 4 bases and 0 bases, with 8 bases remaining between them. The CDR3 totals 14 residues. Germline assignment: CDR1 SGHRS and CDR2 YFSETQ. This CDR3 reads CASSGDSSGNTIYF. CDR3 in DNA: TGCGCCAGCAGCGGTGACAGCTCTGGAAACACCATATATTTT.

The V and J genes are TRBV25-1 and TRBJ2-7; D is possibly TRBD2 (7 bases). The germline V gene has CDR1 MGHDK and CDR2 SYGVNS. V dropped 4 bases and J dropped 11 bases, with 18 bases sitting between them. This CDR3 is 13 amino acids long. The CDR3 DNA reads as TGTGCCAGCAGTGGACGGGGGGCCGGGGGAGAGTACTTC. Translated: CASSGRGAGGEYF.

The chain links TRBV5-1 to TRBJ1-2; D gene uncertain. CDR3 length: 13 residues. The germline V gene encodes CDR1 SGHRS and CDR2 YFSETQ. The V gene lost 4 bases and the J gene lost 2 bases, with 9 bases spanning the gap. CDR3 amino acids: CASSPHGNYGYTF. DNA of the CDR3: TGCGCCAGCAGCCCCCATGGCAACTATGGCTACACCTTC.

The CDR3 sequence is CASSPTSGETDTQYF. The CDR3 nucleotides are TGTGCCAGCAGCCCAACTAGCGGAGAGACAGATACGCAGTATTTT. The rearrangement joins TRBV7-2 to TRBJ2-3, with 8 bases that match TRBD2. After removal of 5 bases from V and 3 bases from J, the junction contained 7 bases not matched to a gene. Germline V lookup: CDR1 SGHTA, CDR2 FQGNSA. The CDR3 runs 15 residues.

This clone was seen a single time. The rearrangement uses TRBV28 and TRBJ1-5; TRBD1 matches at 7 bases. Trimming at V came to 3 bases and at J to 5 bases, leaving 7 bases not matched to a gene. Germline CDR1 reads MDHEN; CDR2 reads SYDVKM. This CDR3 is built from 15 residues. The CDR3 region is CASSFPGGIYQPQHF. Here the CDR3 DNA reads TGTGCCAGCAGTTTTCCAGGGGGAATTTATCAGCCCCAGCATTTT.